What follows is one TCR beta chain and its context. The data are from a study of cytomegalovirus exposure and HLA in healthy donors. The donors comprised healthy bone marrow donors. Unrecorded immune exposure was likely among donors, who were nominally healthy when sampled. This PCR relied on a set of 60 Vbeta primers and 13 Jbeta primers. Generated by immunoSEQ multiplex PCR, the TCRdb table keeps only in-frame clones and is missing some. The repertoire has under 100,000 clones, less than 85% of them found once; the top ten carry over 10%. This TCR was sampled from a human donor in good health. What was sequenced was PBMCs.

CDR3 DNA: TGTGCCAGCAGTGAAAGAGTATCCGGGAATTCACCCCTCCACTTT. It is translated as CASSERVSGNSPLHF. The chain carries TRBV25-1 and TRBJ1-6, with no clear D. The CDR3 extends over 15 amino acids. Germline assignment: CDR1 MGHDK and CDR2 SYGVNS. Trimming cost V 2 bases and J 7 bases, with 12 bases left between them.